The present T cell receptor beta chain was sequenced within a study of blood T cell repertoires in COVID-19. Study-wide context: COVID-19 samples from acute and convalescent phases originated in the United States, Italy and Spain.

Germline V lookup: CDR1 KGHSH, CDR2 LQKENI. This CDR3 spans 17 amino acids. Between the trimmed V and J ends, which lost 0 bases and 2 bases, there was a span of 16 bases. In the source study's methods: Cell counts per sample came from amplifying reference gene primers. Here immunoSEQ multiplex PCR was the method, and the copy in TCRdb shows in-frame clones only, minus some. The DNA gave D and trimming, while V, J and clone size come from that table. The sample carries about 170,000 clones, approximately 85% recorded once. It was during active infection that Seattle patients were enrolled and then longitudinally followed. This clone was counted a single time.

The gene calls are TRBV18 and TRBJ1-1, with D uncertain. This sequence originates from a man older than 75 with COVID-19, enrolled during active disease. Sequenced: peripheral blood. For the CDR3, the DNA is TGTGCCAGCTCACCACCCATGAACAGAATTTTTAACACTGAAGCTTTCTTT. Translated, it gives CASSPPMNRIFNTEAFF.